These 10 T cell receptor beta chains were all obtained from the same sample, sequenced in a study of cytomegalovirus exposure and HLA in healthy donors (TCRdb year 2017). The protocol used for the library was the immunoSEQ multiplex PCR assay. For the multiplex PCR, a mixture combining 60 forward primers for TCR Vbeta segments and 13 reverse primers for TCR Jbeta segments was used. Held by TCRdb, this immuneACCESS table contains in-frame sequences only and omits some clones. Under half of the omission traces to an unresolved V gene where checked; the cause of the rest is unknown. In this sample the table shows about 150,000 clones, 70% to 80% of which occur a single time. The top ten constitute approximately 14% of the sample. Input material: PBMCs. The receptor source for this set is a woman aged 40 to 55 in good health and CMV-seronegative.

This chain links TRBV28 with TRBJ1-6; D ambiguous. The germline V gene encodes CDR1 MDHEN and CDR2 SYDVKM. CDR3 length: 16 residues. Trimming pared 2 bases from V and 4 bases from J, leaving 12 bases between. The CDR3 DNA reads TGTGCCAGCAGTTTAGCAGGTGGTCGTTATAATTCACCCCTCCACTTT. It codes for CASSLAGGRYNSPLHF.

The chain joins TRBV5-1 to TRBJ2-5; D ambiguous. The J call is in doubt because the DNA end fits TRBJ2-7 better. CDR3 length equals 14 residues. Germline V CDR1 and CDR2: SGHRS, YFSETQ. The CDR3 protein is CASSLTSANYEQYF. Here the CDR3 DNA reads TGCGCCAGCAGCTTGACTTCGGCTAACTACGAGCAGTACTTC.

The chain employs TRBV7-2 and TRBJ2-5; TRBD2 agrees at 9 bases. CDR1 SGHTA and CDR2 FQGNSA come from the germline V gene. CDR3 length equals 14 residues. The J segment lost 5 bases and the V segment lost 5 bases, leaving 6 bases of the junction unmatched. Here the CDR3 DNA reads TGTGCCAGCAGCGCAAGACTAGCGGAGGAGACCCAGTACTTC. Translated, it gives CASSARLAEETQYF.

V gene TRBV6-6 combines with J gene TRBJ2-1, with a tentative D call TRBD1 (5 bases). This CDR3 spans 12 amino acids. V gave up 2 bases and J gave up 12 bases, with 11 bases separating them. The germline V gene encodes CDR1 MNHNY and CDR2 SVGAGI (reference sequence). CDR3 residues: CASSYDSRRQFF. The CDR3 nucleotides are TGTGCCAGCAGTTACGACAGCCGTAGGCAGTTCTTC.

This clone showed up just once. The V call is TRBV6-1, the J call TRBJ1-4, with 11 bases that match TRBD1. The germline CDR1 and CDR2 sequences are MNHNS and SASEGT. V shed 3 bases and J 8 bases; nucleotides not matched to a gene: 5. The CDR3 spans 15 residues. The CDR3 nucleotides are TGTGCCAGCAGTGAGCGGGACAGGGGGGGAGAAAAACTGTTTTTT. Protein product: CASSERDRGGEKLFF.

The rearrangement uses TRBV5-4 and TRBJ1-1, with D hard to call. Germline V lookup: CDR1 SGHNT, CDR2 YYREEE (reference sequence). The CDR3 extends over 15 amino acids. Trimming took 4 bases from V and 0 from J, leaving 13 bases between them. The CDR3 spells CASSSTKLLNTEAFF. DNA for the CDR3: TGTGCCAGCAGCAGTACGAAGCTTCTGAACACTGAAGCTTTCTTT.

The V call is TRBV7-6, the J call TRBJ2-2; TRBD2 agrees at 8 bases. Trimming at V came to 5 bases and at J to 3 bases, leaving 5 bases not matched to a gene. Germline CDR1 and CDR2: SGHVS and FNYEAQ. CDR3 size: 15 residues. The CDR3 DNA follows: TGTGCCAGCAGCCAGGCGGGGGGAGACACCGGGGAGCTGTTTTTT. This gives the protein CASSQAGGDTGELFF.

The chain has TRBV10-2 and TRBJ1-2; 7 nucleotides align to TRBD1. There are 12 residues in the CDR3. The V segment lost 7 bases and the J segment 7 bases; nucleotides outside the gene matches: 6. Germline V gene data show CDR1 as WSHSY and CDR2 as SAAADI. The CDR3 coding sequence is TGCGCCAGCATCGCGGCAGGGGGTGGCTACACCTTC. The encoded protein is CASIAAGGGYTF.

The table lists this clone with a few counts. V gene TRBV5-1 combines with J gene TRBJ2-5, with 10 bases lining up with TRBD2. The CDR3 is 16 amino acids. Germline V CDR1 and CDR2: SGHRS, YFSETQ. The trim removed 4 bases at V and 1 base at J, leaving 7 bases unmatched. This CDR3 reads CASSPGLAVIQETQYF. In nucleotides, the CDR3 is TGCGCCAGCAGCCCCGGACTAGCGGTTATCCAAGAGACCCAGTACTTC.

As for this clone: A far larger clone is off by one base, so a read error is likely. This chain links TRBV9 with TRBJ2-1; 12 nucleotides agree with TRBD2. The CDR3 is 19 amino acids. Trimming removed 4 bases from V and 8 bases from J; junction bases left unmatched: 19. The V gene's germline CDR1 is SGDLS and CDR2 YYNGEE. Written as DNA, the CDR3 is TGTGCCAGCAGCTTAGGGCGGCTAGCGGGGGGGGCACAGTCCGATGAGCAGTTCTTC. Protein product: CASSLGRLAGGAQSDEQFF.